The T cell receptor (beta chain) described here comes from a study of human T cells and chemical hapten exposure. Study-wide results and caveats: As the donors had alopecia, their immune response may differ from healthy people's.

Each CDR3 protein gets one entry after TCRdb re-called the RACE reads with MiXCR. In the table there are about 49,000 distinct CDR3 sequences, about 9% of which are singletons. As for time point: patch test 1, 2 weeks after DPC sensitization. Treatment noted: therapeutic diphenylcyclopropenone sensitization with weekly scalp DPC. This clonotype has a count of ten or more. The antigen remains unidentified. V gave up 5 bases and J gave up 4 bases, with 12 bases separating them. Germline CDR1 reads MNHEY; CDR2 reads SVGEGT. The CDR3 has 13 amino acids. The receptor was derived from a woman aged 50 to 60 with alopecia areata. Some clones in this sample may be carry-over from other donors' samples. The chain has TRBV6-2 or TRBV6-3 and TRBJ2-7; TRBD2 might be the D (6 bases). The sample here was whole blood, taken in connection with sensitization to the hapten diphenylcyclopropenone (DPC). CDR3 DNA: TGTGCCAGCAGTCTGCGGGGCCCTTACGAGCAGTACTTC. Translation: CASSLRGPYEQYF.